These 11 T cell receptor beta chains share one sample of origin, sequenced in a study of cytomegalovirus exposure and HLA in healthy donors. The PCR had 60 Vbeta and 13 Jbeta primers. The assay was immunoSEQ multiplex PCR, and TCRdb's table has in-frame clones only and misses some. The sample lists about 220,000 clones, around 76% occurring once. Sequencing was carried out using PBMCs. These receptors all stem from a man aged 40-55 years in good health and CMV-seropositive.

The chain is built from TRBV7-6 and TRBJ2-2, with a tentative D call TRBD2 (6 bases). V dropped 1 base and J dropped 7 bases, with 16 bases sitting between them. The CDR3 contains 16 residues. The germline gives CDR1 SGHVS, CDR2 FNYEAQ. Here the CDR3 DNA reads TGTGCCAGCAGCTTAGACGGGGGAATAACTTTCGGGGAGCTGTTTTTT. Translation: CASSLDGGITFGELFF.

The DNA of the CDR3 is TGTGCCTGCAATATTGGACAGCTGTCGGAGCCCCAGCATTTT. Translating gives CACNIGQLSEPQHF. This rearrangement joins TRBV30 to TRBJ1-5; the D gene is possibly TRBD1 (6 bases). The V and J ends lost 6 bases and 8 bases respectively, with 20 bases between them. From germline, CDR1 is GTSNPN and CDR2 SVGIG (reference sequence). This CDR3 has 14 amino acids.

The J gene is TRBJ2-7, the V gene TRBV5-1, with 7 bases identical to TRBD2. The CDR3 is 12 amino acids. With V trimmed by 4 bases and J by 7 bases, 5 bases remained unmatched. Looked up from germline, CDR1 is SGHRS and CDR2 is YFSETQ. This CDR3 is CASSLSGGEQYF. The CDR3 nucleotides read TGCGCCAGCAGCCTTTCCGGGGGGGAGCAGTACTTC.

This rearrangement joins TRBV11-3 to TRBJ1-2; 7 bases agree with TRBD1. The CDR3 spans 14 residues. Germline loops: CDR1 SGHNT, CDR2 YENEEA. Trimming cost V 5 bases and J 8 bases; bases outside gene matches: 11. CDR3 residues: CASSVDRDPLGYTF. The CDR3 DNA reads as TGTGCCAGCAGCGTTGACAGGGACCCACTCGGCTACACCTTC. The full variable domain, its missing parts supplied by reference TRBV11-3 and TRBJ1-2, is EAGVVQSPRYKIIEKKQPVAFWCNPISGHNTLYWYLQNLGQGPELLIRYENEEAVDDSQLPKDRFSAERLKGVDSTLKIQPAELGDSAVYLCASSVDRDPLGYTFGSGTRLTVV.

This clone was seen a handful of times. This chain connects TRBV5-4 to TRBJ2-7; D remains ambiguous. CDR3 length: 13 amino acids. Germline CDR1 SGHNT, CDR2 YYREEE (reference sequence). V gave up 4 bases and J gave up 0 bases, with 8 bases separating them. The CDR3 bases are TGTGCCAGCAGCGTATACAGCTCCTACGAGCAGTACGTC. Translating it yields CASSVYSSYEQYV.

This chain joins TRBV5-1 and TRBJ1-4; D gene unclear. Germline assignment: CDR1 SGHRS and CDR2 YFSETQ. With 4 bases removed from V and 7 bases from J, the gap between germline ends came to 14 bases. The CDR3 contains 14 residues. The CDR3 loop is CASSIQPESEKLFF. The CDR3 nucleotides read TGCGCCAGCAGCATACAGCCCGAAAGTGAAAAACTGTTTTTT.

The J gene is TRBJ1-1, the V gene TRBV29-1; perhaps TRBD1 as D (5 bases). Per germline, CDR1 SQVTM and CDR2 ANQGSEA. V lost 3 bases and J 8 bases, leaving 16 bases between the germline ends. The CDR3 covers 13 residues. This chain's CDR3 is CSVDRGGTTEAFF. CDR3 DNA: TGCAGCGTTGACCGGGGGGGAACAACCGAAGCTTTCTTT.

The J gene is TRBJ2-2, the V gene TRBV5-1, with 7 bases matching TRBD2. Germline CDR1 SGHRS, CDR2 YFSETQ. The CDR3 has 15 residues. After removal of 1 base from V and 5 bases from J, the junction contained 5 bases not matched to a gene. Here the CDR3 reads CASSLSGIKTGELFF. The CDR3 DNA follows: TGCGCCAGCAGCTTGAGCGGGATCAAGACCGGGGAGCTGTTTTTT.

The sample holds a few counts of this clone. The chain combines TRBV10-3 with TRBJ2-1; 13 bases align to TRBD2. The junction had 6 bases not matched to a gene; V was cut back by 5 bases and J by 8 bases. From germline, CDR1 is ENHRY and CDR2 SYGVKD. The CDR3 sequence is 15 residues long. The CDR3 DNA is TGTGCCATCAGTAGACTAGCGGGAGGCCCCGATGAGCAGTTCTTC. As protein: CAISRLAGGPDEQFF.

The chain is built from TRBV30 and TRBJ2-7, with 9 bases fitting TRBD1. The CDR3 has 16 amino acids. Per germline, CDR1 GTSNPN and CDR2 SVGIG (reference sequence). J was trimmed by 5 bases and V by 2 bases; bases with no gene match: 13. The CDR3 nucleotides read TGTGCCTGGAGTCCTCAATTTTGGGACAGGGCCGACGAGCAGTACTTC. Translation: CAWSPQFWDRADEQYF.

This chain joins TRBV14 and TRBJ2-5, with D uncertain. Trimming took 0 bases from V and 4 from J, leaving 12 bases between them. In germline, CDR1 is SGHDN, CDR2 FVKESK. This CDR3 has 15 amino acids. The CDR3 DNA reads TGTGCCAGCAGCCAAGATTTCGGGTTTTCAGAGACCCAGTACTTC. Protein product: CASSQDFGFSETQYF.